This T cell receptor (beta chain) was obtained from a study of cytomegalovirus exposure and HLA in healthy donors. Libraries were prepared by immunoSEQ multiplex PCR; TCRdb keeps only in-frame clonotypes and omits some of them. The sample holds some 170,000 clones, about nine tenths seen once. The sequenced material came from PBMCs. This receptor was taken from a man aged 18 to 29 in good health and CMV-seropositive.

For the CDR3, the DNA is TGCGCCAGCAGCTTGGCCGTGGTTCCGGGTGGACAGGAGGTTGAAAAACTGTTTTTT. Its protein is CASSLAVVPGGQEVEKLFF. J is TRBJ1-4 and V is TRBV5-1; 7 bases are shared with TRBD1. The CDR3 spans 19 residues. Germline CDR1 and CDR2: SGHRS and YFSETQ. J gave up 7 bases and V 0 bases, and 18 bases lay outside the gene matches.